Below, 26 T cell receptor beta chains from the same sample are listed, as sequenced in a study of Graves' ophthalmopathy and Graves' hyperthyroidism (dated by TCRdb to about 2018). These reads were obtained on an Illumina HiSeq 2000. TCR beta CDR3 regions were amplified from RNA transcripts for repertoire sequencing. The first round was an RT-PCR using HTBI primers with the Qiagen OneStep RT-PCR kit, and this first round was followed by a second-round multiplex PCR, then size selection and purification. TCRdb reprocessed the public reads (quality trimming at Q25 with fastp, clone calling with MiXCR) and kept in-frame beta chains. Rows are unified per CDR3 protein, each entry keeping the most common DNA and genes. Recorded for this sample are roughly 400,000 distinct CDR3 sequences; approximately 15% of them occurred a single time. The ten largest clones add up to 5.5% to 7% of the sample. Source material: peripheral blood. The source of these receptors is a woman aged 18 to 35 with stable Graves' hyperthyroidism. Donor details come from another sample of the same person, matched by shared clones.

This chain joins TRBV27 and TRBJ1-5; D gene uncertain. This CDR3 comprises 14 residues. Germline V lookup: CDR1 MNHEY, CDR2 SMNVEV (reference sequence). The V and J ends lost 3 bases and 0 bases respectively, with 6 bases between them. In nucleotides, the CDR3 is TGTGCCAGCAGTTTTTCTTATAGCAATCAGCCCCAGCATTTT. This translates into CASSFSYSNQPQHF.

This clonotype was recorded a few times. The chain combines TRBV9 with TRBJ1-2; D might be TRBD1 (5 bases). CDR3 size: 13 residues. Germline values: CDR1 SGDLS, CDR2 YYNGEE. Trimming took 2 bases from V and 4 from J, leaving 9 bases between them. CDR3 loop: CASSVLGAYGYTF. The CDR3 nucleotides read TGTGCCAGCAGCGTCTTAGGGGCCTATGGCTACACCTTC.

This clonotype was seen ten or more times. The J gene is TRBJ1-2, the V gene TRBV5-1; D is uncertain. From germline, CDR1 is SGHRS and CDR2 YFSETQ. With 1 base removed from V and 8 bases from J, the gap between germline ends came to 6 bases. CDR3 length: 11 amino acids. In nucleotides, the CDR3 is TGCGCCAGCAGCTTGAATCAGGGCTACACCTTC. The encoded protein is CASSLNQGYTF. The full variable domain, its missing parts supplied by reference TRBV5-1 and TRBJ1-2, is KAGVTQTPRYLIKTRGQQVTLSCSPISGHRSVSWYQQTPGQGLQFLFEYFSETQRNKGNFPGRFSGRQFSNSRSEMNVSTLELGDSALYLCASSLNQGYTFGSGTRLTVV.

This clonotype was found many times. V gene TRBV5-1 combines with J gene TRBJ1-3; 8 bases map to TRBD1. The length of the CDR3 is 15 residues. The germline CDR1 and CDR2 sequences are SGHRS and YFSETQ. V trimming: 4 bases; J trimming: 0 bases; junction bases outside the gene matches: 3. This chain's CDR3 is CASSLDRGSGNTIYF. In DNA form, the CDR3 reads TGCGCCAGCAGCCTTGACAGGGGCTCTGGAAACACCATATATTTT.

This clonotype has at least ten counts. The chain employs TRBV19 and TRBJ1-2, with D unclear. The CDR3 sequence is 11 residues long. Germline lookup yields CDR1 LNHDA and CDR2 SQIVND (reference sequence). Trimming removed 2 bases from V and 8 bases from J, with 6 bases in between. CDR3 coding DNA: TGTGCCAGTAGTATAACGGGAGGCTACACCTTC. Translation gives CASSITGGYTF.

The chain carries TRBV11-2 and TRBJ1-5, with 8 bases that match TRBD1. The CDR3 loop spans 15 amino acids. With V trimmed by 1 base and J by 5 bases, 4 bases remained unmatched. Germline V gene data show CDR1 as SGHAT and CDR2 as FQNNGV. CDR3 nucleotides: TGTGCCAGCAGCTTAGGACAGGGGTCTTATCAGCCCCAGCATTTT. Its protein product is CASSLGQGSYQPQHF.

This clonotype appeared many times. The chain recombines TRBV20-1 with TRBJ1-1; D is uncertain. Trimming left V 4 bases short and J 7 bases short, with 16 bases between. Germline CDR1 and CDR2: DFQATT and SNEGSKA (reference sequence). The CDR3 is 13 residues long. CDR3 sequence reads: CSATPQPGNEAFF. In DNA, the CDR3 is TGCAGTGCTACCCCGCAGCCCGGAAATGAAGCTTTCTTT.

This clonotype was recorded at least ten times. The genes are TRBV27 and TRBJ2-7; possible D gene TRBD2, 5 bases. Germline V CDR1 and CDR2: MNHEY, SMNVEV (reference sequence). The CDR3 loop spans 15 amino acids. V lost 1 base, J lost 6 bases, and 16 bases lay in between. CDR3 in amino acids: CASSLLGYGVLEQYF. In DNA, the CDR3 is TGTGCCAGCAGTTTATTAGGTTACGGGGTCCTCGAGCAGTACTTC.

The rearrangement uses TRBV12-3 or TRBV12-4 and TRBJ2-7; 7 bases match TRBD2. The CDR3 sequence is 15 residues long. The V segment lost 6 bases and the J segment 2 bases; nucleotides outside the gene matches: 10. In DNA, the CDR3 is TGTGCCAGCAGCCTGGGACTACTGCTGACCTACGAGCAGTACTTC. It is translated as CASSLGLLLTYEQYF.

V is TRBV18 and J is TRBJ2-7; D possibly uses TRBD1 or TRBD2 (6 bases each). V was pared by 3 bases and J by 6 bases, with 12 bases between. Germline assignment: CDR1 KGHSH and CDR2 LQKENI. The CDR3 length is 13 residues. The CDR3, as DNA: TGTGCCAGCTCACCCATCAAGGGGGGCGAGCAGTACTTC. It codes for CASSPIKGGEQYF.

This chain uses TRBV5-6 with TRBJ2-7; no definite D call. Germline loops: CDR1 SGHDT, CDR2 YYEEEE. Trimming removed 7 bases from V and 2 bases from J, with 10 bases in between. This CDR3 is built from 12 residues. DNA for the CDR3: TGTGCCAGCCGGAATGCGGCCTACGAGCAGTACTTC. Its translation is CASRNAAYEQYF.

This clonotype was found many times. The chain links TRBV6-1 to TRBJ1-1; D is uncertain. The length of the CDR3 is 14 residues. V shed 7 bases and J shed 5 bases, with 17 bases lying between them. Germline V gene data show CDR1 as MNHNS and CDR2 as SASEGT. The CDR3 spells CASNPRNRGTEAFF. DNA of the CDR3: TGTGCCAGCAACCCCAGGAATCGGGGAACTGAAGCTTTCTTT.

This clonotype has ten or more counts. The chain links TRBV12-3 or TRBV12-4 to TRBJ1-6; D gene ambiguous. The CDR3 is made up of 15 amino acids. V was trimmed by 7 bases and J by 6 bases, leaving 16 bases between them. CDR3 DNA: TGTGCCAGCAACAGAAACGCCGGGAGTAATTCACCCCTCCACTTT. Residues: CASNRNAGSNSPLHF.

In its sample, this clonotype was seen many times. The CDR3: CASSMGGTKYEQYF. CDR3 DNA sequence: TGTGCCAGTAGTATGGGGGGGACCAAATACGAGCAGTACTTC. The V call is TRBV19, the J call TRBJ2-7, with 7 bases that match TRBD2. The J segment lost 4 bases and the V segment lost 3 bases, leaving 6 bases of the junction unmatched. CDR1 LNHDA and CDR2 SQIVND come from the germline V gene (reference sequence). The CDR3 length is 14 residues.

Ten or more counts support this clonotype. V usage is TRBV24-1 and J usage is TRBJ1-5; 9 positions agree with TRBD1. The length of the CDR3 is 14 residues. Germline lookup yields CDR1 KGHDR and CDR2 SFDVKD. The V gene end was trimmed by 5 bases and the J gene end by 4 bases; junction bases not matched to a gene: 2. This CDR3 reads CATSAGTGNQPQHF. In DNA, the CDR3 is TGTGCCACCAGTGCAGGGACAGGGAATCAGCCCCAGCATTTT.

This clonotype was detected ten times or more. V gene TRBV19 combines with J gene TRBJ1-1; D is possibly TRBD1 (5 bases). Germline assignment: CDR1 LNHDA and CDR2 SQIVND (reference sequence). Trimming pared 3 bases from V and 1 base from J, leaving 15 bases between. The CDR3 runs 16 residues. CDR3 sequence: CASSILSPGGNTEAFF. The CDR3 DNA sequence: TGTGCCAGTAGTATTCTGTCCCCCGGGGGGAACACTGAAGCTTTCTTT.

This clonotype has ten or more counts. The chain couples TRBV24-1 to TRBJ1-2, with D unresolved. Trimming left V 0 bases short and J 3 bases short, with 19 bases between. CDR1 is KGHDR and CDR2 is SFDVKD in the germline V gene. CDR3 length equals 18 residues. For the CDR3, the DNA is TGTGCCACCAGTGATTTGCAGGCAGGTCCACCAGCCTACTATGGCTACACCTTC. Translated: CATSDLQAGPPAYYGYTF.

The chain joins TRBV24-1 to TRBJ2-5; unclear D gene. V was trimmed by 0 bases and J by 5 bases, leaving 6 bases between them. The germline V gene has CDR1 KGHDR and CDR2 SFDVKD. This CDR3 spans 13 amino acids. As DNA, the CDR3 is TGTGCCACCAGTGATTTGCAGGCGGAGACCCAGTACTTC. It specifies CATSDLQAETQYF.

At least ten counts were recorded for this clonotype. This chain joins TRBV28 and TRBJ1-2; TRBD1 matches 8 bases. V was pared by 8 bases and J by 7 bases, with 6 bases of the junction left unmatched. Germline V gene sequence: CDR1 MDHEN, CDR2 SYDVKM. CDR3 length equals 12 residues. CDR3 amino acids: CASESTGAGYTF. The DNA for the CDR3 is TGTGCCAGCGAGTCGACAGGGGCTGGCTACACCTTC.

This clonotype was seen ten or more times. This chain links TRBV7-8 with TRBJ1-6; possible D gene TRBD1, 6 bases. Germline values: CDR1 SGHVS, CDR2 FQNEAQ. Deletions cut 5 bases from V and 6 bases from J, with 11 bases between. CDR3 length equals 14 residues. CDR3: CASSTGTPNSPLHF. CDR3 in DNA: TGTGCCAGCAGCACCGGGACACCTAATTCACCCCTCCACTTT.

The chain links TRBV6-1 to TRBJ2-2; unclear D gene. Germline V gene lookup returns CDR1 MNHNS and CDR2 SASEGT. CDR3 length equals 15 residues. V dropped 6 bases and J dropped 1 base, with 12 bases sitting between them. The DNA of the CDR3 is TGTGCCAGCAGAAGGGAAGGGCGGAACACCGGGGAGCTGTTTTTT. Translation gives CASRREGRNTGELFF.

This chain uses TRBV30 with TRBJ1-5; D gene unclear. Trimming left V 0 bases short and J 5 bases short, with 8 bases between. Per germline, CDR1 GTSNPN and CDR2 SVGIG (reference sequence). CDR3 length: 13 residues. The CDR3 DNA reads TGTGCCTGGAGTGTGGTGGGAGATCAGCCCCAGCATTTT. This encodes CAWSVVGDQPQHF.

The chain couples TRBV9 to TRBJ1-2; 11 nucleotides line up with TRBD1. Losses at the gene ends were 2 bases for V and 8 bases for J; bases not matched to a gene: 8. Per the germline V gene, CDR1 is SGDLS and CDR2 is YYNGEE. The CDR3 is 15 residues long. CDR3 nucleotides: TGTGCCAGCAGCGTCGGACAGGGGGCGAACCGGGGCTACACCTTC. Translating it yields CASSVGQGANRGYTF.

V usage is TRBV18 and J usage is TRBJ2-2; D remains unclear. The V end lost 2 bases, the J end lost 5 bases, and 9 bases lay between the germline ends. The CDR3 covers 14 residues. Germline assignment: CDR1 KGHSH and CDR2 LQKENI. The CDR3 nucleotides read TGTGCCAGCTCACCAGAACAACTGACCGGGGAGCTGTTTTTT. Encoded protein: CASSPEQLTGELFF.

At least ten counts were recorded for this clonotype. This chain links TRBV2 with TRBJ1-1; 8 positions agree with TRBD1. From germline, CDR1 is SNHLY and CDR2 FYNNEI. The CDR3 sequence is 17 residues long. The ends lost 1 base at V and 2 bases at J; junction bases unmatched: 9. The CDR3 nucleotides are TGTGCCAGCAGTGAAGTATTCGGCAGGGGGCAAAACACTGAAGCTTTCTTT. This translates into CASSEVFGRGQNTEAFF.

This clonotype appeared many times. This chain joins TRBV20-1 and TRBJ2-5; either TRBD1 or TRBD2 may supply D (5 bases each). Trimming cost V 0 bases and J 5 bases, with 19 bases left between them. Germline V gives CDR1 DFQATT, CDR2 SNEGSKA (reference sequence). CDR3 length equals 16 residues. The chain's CDR3 is CSARDLEGKGTETQYF. Written as DNA, the CDR3 is TGCAGTGCTAGAGATCTTGAAGGGAAAGGGACGGAGACCCAGTACTTC.